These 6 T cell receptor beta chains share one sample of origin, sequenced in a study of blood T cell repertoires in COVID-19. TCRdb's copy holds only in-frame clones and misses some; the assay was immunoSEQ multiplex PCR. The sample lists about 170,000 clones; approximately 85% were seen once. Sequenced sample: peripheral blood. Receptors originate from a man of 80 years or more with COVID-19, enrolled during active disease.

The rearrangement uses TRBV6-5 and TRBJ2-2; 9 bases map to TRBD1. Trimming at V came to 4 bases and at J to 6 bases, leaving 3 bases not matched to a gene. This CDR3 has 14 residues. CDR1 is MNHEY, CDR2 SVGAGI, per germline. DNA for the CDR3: TGTGCCAGCAGTTCCGGGACAGGGCCCGGGGAGCTGTTTTTT. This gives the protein CASSSGTGPGELFF.

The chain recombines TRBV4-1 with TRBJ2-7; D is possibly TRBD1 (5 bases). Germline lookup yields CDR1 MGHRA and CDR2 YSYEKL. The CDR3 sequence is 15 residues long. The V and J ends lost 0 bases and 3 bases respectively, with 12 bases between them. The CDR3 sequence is CASSQDQGKFYEQYF. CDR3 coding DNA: TGCGCCAGCAGCCAAGACCAGGGAAAATTCTACGAGCAGTACTTC.

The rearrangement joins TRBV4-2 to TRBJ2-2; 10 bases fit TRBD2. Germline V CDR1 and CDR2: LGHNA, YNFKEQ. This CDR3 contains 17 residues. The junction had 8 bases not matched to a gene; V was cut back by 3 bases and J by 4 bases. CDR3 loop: CASSQYLAGVATGELFF. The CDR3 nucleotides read TGTGCCAGCAGCCAGTACCTAGCGGGGGTTGCCACCGGGGAGCTGTTTTTT.

The CDR3, as DNA: TGTGCCATCAGTGAGTCTAACAGGGTTGATTCACCCCTCCACTTT. It is translated as CAISESNRVDSPLHF. The rearrangement joins TRBV10-3 to TRBJ1-6; D might be TRBD1 (6 bases). With 0 bases removed from V and 8 bases from J, the gap between germline ends came to 11 bases. The CDR3 loop spans 15 amino acids. Germline lookup yields CDR1 ENHRY and CDR2 SYGVKD.

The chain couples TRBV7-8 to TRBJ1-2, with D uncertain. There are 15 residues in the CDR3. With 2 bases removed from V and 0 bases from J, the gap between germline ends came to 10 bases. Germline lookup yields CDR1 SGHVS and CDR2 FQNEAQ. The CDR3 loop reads CASSLSGQANYGYTF. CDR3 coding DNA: TGTGCCAGCAGCTTAAGCGGTCAAGCTAACTATGGCTACACCTTC.

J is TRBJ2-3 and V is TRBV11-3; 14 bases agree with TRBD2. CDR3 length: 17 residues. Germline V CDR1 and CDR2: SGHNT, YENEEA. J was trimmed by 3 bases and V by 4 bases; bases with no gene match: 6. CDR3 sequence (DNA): TGTGCCAGCAGCTCTGGACTAGCGGGGGGCGGGACAGATACGCAGTATTTT. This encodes CASSSGLAGGGTDTQYF.